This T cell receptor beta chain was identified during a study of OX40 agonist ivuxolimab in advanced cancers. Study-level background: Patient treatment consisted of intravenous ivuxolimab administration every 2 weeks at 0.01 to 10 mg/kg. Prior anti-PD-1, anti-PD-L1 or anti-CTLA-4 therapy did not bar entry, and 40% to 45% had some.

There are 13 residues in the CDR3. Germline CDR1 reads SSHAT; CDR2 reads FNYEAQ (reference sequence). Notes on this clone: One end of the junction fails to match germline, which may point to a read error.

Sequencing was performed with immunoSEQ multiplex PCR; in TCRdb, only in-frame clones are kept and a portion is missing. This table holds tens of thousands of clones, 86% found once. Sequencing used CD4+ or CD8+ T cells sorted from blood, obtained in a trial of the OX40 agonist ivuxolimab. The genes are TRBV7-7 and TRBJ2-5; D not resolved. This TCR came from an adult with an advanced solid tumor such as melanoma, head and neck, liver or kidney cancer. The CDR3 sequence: CASSQGPKETQYF. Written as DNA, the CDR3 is TGTGCTAGCAGCCAAGGGCCCAAAGAGACCCAGTACTTC. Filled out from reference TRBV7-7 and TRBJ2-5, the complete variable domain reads GAGVSQSPRYKVTKRGQDVTLRCDPISSHATLYWYQQALGQGPEFLTYFNYEAQPDKSGLPSDRFSAERPEGSISTLTIQRTEQRDSAMYRCASSQGPKETQYFGPGTRLLVL.